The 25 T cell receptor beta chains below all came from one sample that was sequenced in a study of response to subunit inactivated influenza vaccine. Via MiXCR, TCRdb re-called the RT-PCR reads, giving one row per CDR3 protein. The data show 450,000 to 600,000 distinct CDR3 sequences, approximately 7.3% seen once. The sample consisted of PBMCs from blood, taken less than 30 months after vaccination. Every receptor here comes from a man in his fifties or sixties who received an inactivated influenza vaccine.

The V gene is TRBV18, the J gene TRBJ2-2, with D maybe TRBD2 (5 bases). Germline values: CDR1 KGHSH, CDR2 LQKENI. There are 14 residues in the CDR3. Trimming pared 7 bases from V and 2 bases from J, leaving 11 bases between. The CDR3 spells CASLLDINTGELFF. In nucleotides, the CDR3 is TGTGCCAGCTTACTAGACATAAACACCGGGGAGCTGTTTTTT.

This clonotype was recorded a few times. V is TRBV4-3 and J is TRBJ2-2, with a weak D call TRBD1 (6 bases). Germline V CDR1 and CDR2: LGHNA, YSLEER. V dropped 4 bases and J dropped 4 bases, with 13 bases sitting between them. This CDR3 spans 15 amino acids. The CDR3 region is CASSRDRSLTGELFF. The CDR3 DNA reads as TGCGCCAGCAGCCGAGACAGGAGCCTCACCGGGGAGCTGTTTTTT.

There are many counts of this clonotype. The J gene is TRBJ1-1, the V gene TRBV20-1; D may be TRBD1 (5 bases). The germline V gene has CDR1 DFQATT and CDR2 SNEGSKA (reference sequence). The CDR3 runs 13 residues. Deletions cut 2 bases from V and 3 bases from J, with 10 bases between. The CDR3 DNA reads TGCAGTGCTAGACCGCGGGGGGACACTGAAGCTTTCTTT. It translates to CSARPRGDTEAFF.

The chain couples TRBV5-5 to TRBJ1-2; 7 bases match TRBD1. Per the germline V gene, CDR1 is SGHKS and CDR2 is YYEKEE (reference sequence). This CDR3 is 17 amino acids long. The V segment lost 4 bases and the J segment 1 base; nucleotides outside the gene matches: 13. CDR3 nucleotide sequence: TGTGCCAGCAGCGTTCCCCTCCGGGACAGAGATAACTATGGCTACACCTTC. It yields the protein CASSVPLRDRDNYGYTF.

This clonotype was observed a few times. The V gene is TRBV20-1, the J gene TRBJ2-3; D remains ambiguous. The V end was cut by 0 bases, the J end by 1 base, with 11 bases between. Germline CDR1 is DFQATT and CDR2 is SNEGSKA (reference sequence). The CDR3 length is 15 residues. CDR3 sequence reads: CSARDRRVGTDTQYF. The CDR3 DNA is TGCAGTGCTAGAGATCGCCGTGTTGGCACAGATACGCAGTATTTT.

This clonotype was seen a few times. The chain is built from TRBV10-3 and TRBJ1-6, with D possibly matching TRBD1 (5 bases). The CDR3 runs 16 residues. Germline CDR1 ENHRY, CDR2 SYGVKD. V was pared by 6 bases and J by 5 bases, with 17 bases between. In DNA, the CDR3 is TGTGCCATCAGCGGACAAAGGGCGTCGGATAATTCACCCCTCCACTTT. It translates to CAISGQRASDNSPLHF.

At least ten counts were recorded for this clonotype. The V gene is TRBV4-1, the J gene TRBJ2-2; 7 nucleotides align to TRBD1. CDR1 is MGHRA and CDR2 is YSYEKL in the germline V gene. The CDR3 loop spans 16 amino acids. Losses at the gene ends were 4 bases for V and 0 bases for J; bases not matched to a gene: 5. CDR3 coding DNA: TGCGCCAGCAGCCCCCGACAGGGCGCGAACACCGGGGAGCTGTTTTTT. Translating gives CASSPRQGANTGELFF.

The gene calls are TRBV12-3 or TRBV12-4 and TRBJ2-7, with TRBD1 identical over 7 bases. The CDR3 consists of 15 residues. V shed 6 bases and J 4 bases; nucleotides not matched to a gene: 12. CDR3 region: CASSLQGTAVYEQYF. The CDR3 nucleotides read TGTGCCAGCAGCCTACAGGGGACGGCGGTTTACGAGCAGTACTTC.

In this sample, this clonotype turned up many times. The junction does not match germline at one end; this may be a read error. CDR3 sequence: CASSLAVDQPQHF. The CDR3 coding sequence is TGTGCCAGCAGCCTAGCGGTGGATCAGCCCCAGCATTTT. This chain uses TRBV7-6 with TRBJ1-5, with unresolved D. The CDR3 runs 13 residues. Germline V gene lookup returns CDR1 SGHVS and CDR2 FNYEAQ.

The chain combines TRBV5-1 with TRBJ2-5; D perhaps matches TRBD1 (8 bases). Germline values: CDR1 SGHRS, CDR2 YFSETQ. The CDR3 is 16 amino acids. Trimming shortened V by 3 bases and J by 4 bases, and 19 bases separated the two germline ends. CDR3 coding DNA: TGCGCCAGCAGCTCCGGACAGGGAGGGGGACTAGAGACCCAGTACTTC. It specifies CASSSGQGGGLETQYF.

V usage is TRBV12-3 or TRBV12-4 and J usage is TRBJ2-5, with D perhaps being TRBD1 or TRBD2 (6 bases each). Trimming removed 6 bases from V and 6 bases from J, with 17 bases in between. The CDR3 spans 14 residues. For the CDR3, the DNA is TGTGCCAGCAGCCCAGTCGGGGGCGCGAAGACCCAGTACTTC. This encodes CASSPVGGAKTQYF.

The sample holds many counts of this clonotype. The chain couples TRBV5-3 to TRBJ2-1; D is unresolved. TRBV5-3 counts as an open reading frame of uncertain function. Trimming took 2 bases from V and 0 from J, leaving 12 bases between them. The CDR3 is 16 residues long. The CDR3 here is CARSFGVPSSYNEQFF. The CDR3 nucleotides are TGTGCCAGAAGCTTTGGGGTCCCGAGCTCCTACAATGAGCAGTTCTTC.

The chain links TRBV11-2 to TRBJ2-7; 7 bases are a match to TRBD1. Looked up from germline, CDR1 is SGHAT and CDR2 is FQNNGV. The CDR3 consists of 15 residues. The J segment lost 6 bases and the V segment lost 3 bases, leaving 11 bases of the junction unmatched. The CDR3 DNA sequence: TGTGCCAGCAGCTTCGGGACGCAGGGGGTCGGCGAGCAGTACTTC. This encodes CASSFGTQGVGEQYF.

In nucleotides, the CDR3 is TGTGCCAGCAGTTACGGGGCAGACCCTAACACTGAAGCTTTCTTT. Its translation: CASSYGADPNTEAFF. The V and J genes are TRBV6-5 and TRBJ1-1; D possibly corresponds to TRBD1 (5 bases). The V end was cut by 2 bases, the J end by 2 bases, with 12 bases between. The germline V gene encodes CDR1 MNHEY and CDR2 SVGAGI. This CDR3 spans 15 amino acids.

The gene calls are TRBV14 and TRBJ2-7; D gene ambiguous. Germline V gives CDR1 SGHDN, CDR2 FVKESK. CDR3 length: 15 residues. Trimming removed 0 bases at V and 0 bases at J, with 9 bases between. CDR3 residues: CASSQDGTRSYEQYF. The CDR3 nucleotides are TGTGCCAGCAGCCAAGATGGCACCCGCTCCTACGAGCAGTACTTC.

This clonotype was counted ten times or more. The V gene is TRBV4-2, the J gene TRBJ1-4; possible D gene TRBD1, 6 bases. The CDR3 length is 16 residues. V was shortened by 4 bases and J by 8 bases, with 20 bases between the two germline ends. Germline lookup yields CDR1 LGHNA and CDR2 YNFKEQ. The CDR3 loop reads CASSPGRGRGEEKLFF. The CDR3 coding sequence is TGTGCCAGCAGCCCAGGCAGGGGCAGGGGAGAAGAAAAACTGTTTTTT.

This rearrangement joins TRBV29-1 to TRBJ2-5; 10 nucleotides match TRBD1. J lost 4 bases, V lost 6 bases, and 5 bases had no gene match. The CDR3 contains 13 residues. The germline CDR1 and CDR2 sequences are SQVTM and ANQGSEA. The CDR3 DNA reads TGCAGCGTGGGACAGGGGATCGGAGAGACCCAGTACTTC. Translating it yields CSVGQGIGETQYF.

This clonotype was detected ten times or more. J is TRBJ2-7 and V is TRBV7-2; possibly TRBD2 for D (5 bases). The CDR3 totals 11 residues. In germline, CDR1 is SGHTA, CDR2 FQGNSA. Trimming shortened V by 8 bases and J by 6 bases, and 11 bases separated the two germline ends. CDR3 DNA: TGTGCCAGCGCAGAGGGCGGCGAGCAGTACTTC. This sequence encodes CASAEGGEQYF. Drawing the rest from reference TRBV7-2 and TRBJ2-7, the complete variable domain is GAGVSQSPSNKVTEKGKDVELRCDPISGHTALYWYRQSLGQGLEFLIYFQGNSAPDKSGLPSDRFSAERTGGSVSTLTIQRTQQEDSAVYLCASAEGGEQYFGPGTRLTVT.

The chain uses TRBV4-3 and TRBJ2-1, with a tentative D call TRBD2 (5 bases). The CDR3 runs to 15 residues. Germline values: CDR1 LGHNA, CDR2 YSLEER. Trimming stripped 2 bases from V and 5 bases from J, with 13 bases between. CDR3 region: CASSQTRAGDNEQFF. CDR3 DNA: TGCGCCAGCAGCCAAACTAGGGCTGGGGACAATGAGCAGTTCTTC.

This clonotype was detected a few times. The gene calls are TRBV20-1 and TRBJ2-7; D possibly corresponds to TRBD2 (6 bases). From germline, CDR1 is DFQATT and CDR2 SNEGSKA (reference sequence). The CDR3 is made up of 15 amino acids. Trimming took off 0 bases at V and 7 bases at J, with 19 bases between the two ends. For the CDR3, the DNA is TGCAGTGCTAGAGATCTCCCTAGCGAGGATTGGGAGCAGTACTTC. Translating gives CSARDLPSEDWEQYF.

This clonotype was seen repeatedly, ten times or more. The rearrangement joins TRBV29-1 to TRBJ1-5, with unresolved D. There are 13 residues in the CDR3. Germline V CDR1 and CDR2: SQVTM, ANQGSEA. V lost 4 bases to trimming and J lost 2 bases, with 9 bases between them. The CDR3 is CSVGGSGNQPQHF. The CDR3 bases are TGCAGCGTTGGAGGCAGCGGCAATCAGCCCCAGCATTTT.

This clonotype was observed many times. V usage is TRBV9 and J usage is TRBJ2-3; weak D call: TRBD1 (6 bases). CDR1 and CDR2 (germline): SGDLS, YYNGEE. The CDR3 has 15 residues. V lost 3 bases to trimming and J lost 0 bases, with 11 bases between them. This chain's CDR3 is CASSEGTISTDTQYF. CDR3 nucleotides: TGTGCCAGCAGCGAAGGGACAATAAGCACAGATACGCAGTATTTT.

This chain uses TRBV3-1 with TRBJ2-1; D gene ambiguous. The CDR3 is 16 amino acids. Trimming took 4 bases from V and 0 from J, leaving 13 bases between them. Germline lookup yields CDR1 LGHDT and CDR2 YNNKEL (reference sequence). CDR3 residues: CASSPSDHSSYNEQFF. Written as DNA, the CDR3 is TGTGCCAGCAGCCCCTCGGACCACAGCTCCTACAATGAGCAGTTCTTC.

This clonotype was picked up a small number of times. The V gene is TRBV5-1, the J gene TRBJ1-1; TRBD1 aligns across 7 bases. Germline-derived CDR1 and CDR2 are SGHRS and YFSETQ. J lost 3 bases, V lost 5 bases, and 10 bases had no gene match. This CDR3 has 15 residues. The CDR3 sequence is CASSKEQGPYTEAFF. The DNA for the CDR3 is TGCGCCAGCAGTAAAGAACAGGGGCCGTACACTGAAGCTTTCTTT. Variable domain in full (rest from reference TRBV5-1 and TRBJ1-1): KAGVTQTPRYLIKTRGQQVTLSCSPISGHRSVSWYQQTPGQGLQFLFEYFSETQRNKGNFPGRFSGRQFSNSRSEMNVSTLELGDSALYLCASSKEQGPYTEAFFGQGTRLTVV.

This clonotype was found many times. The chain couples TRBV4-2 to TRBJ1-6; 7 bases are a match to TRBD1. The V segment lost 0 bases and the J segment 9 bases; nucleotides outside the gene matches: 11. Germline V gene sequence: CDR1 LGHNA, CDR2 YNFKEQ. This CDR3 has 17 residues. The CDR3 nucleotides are TGTGCCAGCAGCCAAGATTCTATGACAGGGCAGGGTTCACCCCTCCACTTT. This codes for CASSQDSMTGQGSPLHF.